This T cell receptor beta chain appears in the sequencing data of a study of monozygotic twins with inflammatory bowel disease. Turning to this clonotype: Its antigen is not known.

Findings and limits, study-wide: Healthy twins shared more clonotypes with others than IBD patients, most markedly active ones.

TCRdb reworked the 5' RACE reads into one entry per CDR3 protein, no DNA. The ten top clones account for 1.6%, within a sample of 190,000 or so distinct CDR3 sequences. The sequenced sample was blood. The receptor comes from a human donor with ulcerative colitis or Crohn's disease, or a healthy co-twin of an affected twin (not recorded which).

CDR3 residues: CASSRQGLVISYNEQFF. This chain joins TRBV4-1 and TRBJ2-1; TCRdb gives TRBD1 as the D gene, but with no DNA this cannot be confirmed. The CDR3 totals 17 residues. Germline values: CDR1 MGHRA, CDR2 YSYEKL.